The TCR beta chain under discussion was sequenced for a study of T-cell reconstitution after alpha-beta-depleted transplantation in children. The authors prepared the TCRbeta library with unique molecular identifiers. One entry per CDR3 protein results from TCRdb running MiXCR on the PCR reads. Among approximately 150,000 distinct CDR3 sequences, 8% to 10% were seen once, and the ten largest hold approximately 18%. The germline V gene has CDR1 SNHLY and CDR2 FYNNEI. V lost 3 bases to trimming and J lost 5 bases, with 13 bases between them. This CDR3 has 14 amino acids. This specimen was PBMCs, mostly from graft donor cells, taken 180 days after TCRalphabeta/CD19-depleted stem cell transplant. The TCR originated in a female patient aged 2-9 years who had a stem cell transplant for congenital amegakaryocytic thrombocytopenia, so the T cells may come from the graft donor. The chain employs TRBV2 and TRBJ2-5; D remains ambiguous. The CDR3 coding sequence is TGTGCCAGCAGTGACGTCCGGGCAGCGGAGACCCAGTACTTC. Its protein is CASSDVRAAETQYF.